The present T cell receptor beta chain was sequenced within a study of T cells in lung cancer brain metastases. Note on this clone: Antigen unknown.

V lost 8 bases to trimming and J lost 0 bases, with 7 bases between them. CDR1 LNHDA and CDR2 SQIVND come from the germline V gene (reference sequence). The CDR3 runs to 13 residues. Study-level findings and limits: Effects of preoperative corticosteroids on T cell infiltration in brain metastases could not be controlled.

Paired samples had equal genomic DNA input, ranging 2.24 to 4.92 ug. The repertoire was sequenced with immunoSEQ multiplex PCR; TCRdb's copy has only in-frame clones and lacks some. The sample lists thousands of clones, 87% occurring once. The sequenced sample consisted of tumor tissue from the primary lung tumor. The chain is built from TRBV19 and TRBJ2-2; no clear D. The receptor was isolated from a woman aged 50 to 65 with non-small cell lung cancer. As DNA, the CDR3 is TGTGCCAGTGCAAACCCGAACACCGGGGAGCTGTTTTTT. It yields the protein CASANPNTGELFF.